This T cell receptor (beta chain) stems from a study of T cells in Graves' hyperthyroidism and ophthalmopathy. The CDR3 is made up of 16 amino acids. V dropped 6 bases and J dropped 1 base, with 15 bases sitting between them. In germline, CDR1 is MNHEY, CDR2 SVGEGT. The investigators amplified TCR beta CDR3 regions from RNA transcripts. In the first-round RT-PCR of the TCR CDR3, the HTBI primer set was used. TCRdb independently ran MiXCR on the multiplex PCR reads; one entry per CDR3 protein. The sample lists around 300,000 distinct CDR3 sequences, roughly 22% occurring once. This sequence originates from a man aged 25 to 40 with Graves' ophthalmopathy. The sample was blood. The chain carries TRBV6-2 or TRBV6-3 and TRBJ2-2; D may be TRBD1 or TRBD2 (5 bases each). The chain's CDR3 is CASRTRGRLNTGELFF. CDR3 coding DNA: TGTGCCAGCAGGACTCGGGGCAGGTTGAACACCGGGGAGCTGTTTTTT.